One sample yielded the 29 T cell receptor beta chains listed below, sequenced in a study of molecular identifiers for immune sequencing clone quantification. TCRdb reprocessed the PCR reads with MiXCR, giving one entry per CDR3 protein. This sample has roughly 320,000 distinct CDR3 sequences, with roughly 24% found just once. The sequenced sample consisted of naive CD8+ T cells from blood, with Jurkat cell RNA spiked in. As to subset: FACS-sorted CD8+CD4-CCR7+CD45RA+ naive T cells. Receptors originate from a human donor in good health. Some libraries in this study had Jurkat cell RNA spiked in.

This clonotype was counted a few times. The chain joins TRBV7-9 to TRBJ1-4; TRBD1 aligns across 7 bases. V lost 4 bases to trimming and J lost 5 bases; unmatched junction nucleotides: 1. Germline V CDR1 and CDR2: SEHNR, FQNEAQ (reference sequence). The CDR3 runs 13 residues. For the CDR3, the DNA is TGTGCCAGCAGCTGGACAGGCAATGAAAAACTGTTTTTT. It translates to CASSWTGNEKLFF.

CDR3 protein: CSVTSATNEKLFF. The CDR3 DNA follows: TGCAGCGTAACGTCGGCAACTAATGAAAAACTGTTTTTT. The V and J genes are TRBV29-1 and TRBJ1-4; D ambiguous. There are 13 residues in the CDR3. Germline V gene lookup returns CDR1 SQVTM and CDR2 ANQGSEA. Trimming pared 6 bases from V and 0 bases from J, leaving 8 bases between.

CDR3 region: CASSQEALAQAHEQFF. CDR3 DNA sequence: TGCGCCAGCAGCCAAGAAGCACTAGCCCAGGCCCATGAGCAGTTCTTC. This chain joins TRBV4-1 and TRBJ2-1; a possible D gene is TRBD2 (6 bases). Per germline, CDR1 MGHRA and CDR2 YSYEKL. CDR3 size: 16 residues. Trimming took 0 bases from V and 8 from J, leaving 17 bases between them.

Comments on this clonotype: A much bigger clone sits one base away, suggesting this may be a read error. V gene TRBV12-3 or TRBV12-4 combines with J gene TRBJ2-3; 11 bases match TRBD2. There are 17 residues in the CDR3. J was trimmed by 2 bases and V by 6 bases; bases with no gene match: 10. The CDR3 loop reads CASRPTLAGESTDTQYF. DNA of the CDR3: TGTGCCAGCAGACCAACACTAGCGGGAGAATCCACAGATACGCAGTATTTT.

This clonotype was observed many times. The chain employs TRBV4-1 and TRBJ1-1; weak D call: TRBD1 (5 bases). The CDR3 loop spans 13 amino acids. Trimming shortened V by 0 bases and J by 8 bases, and 10 bases separated the two germline ends. Germline loops: CDR1 MGHRA, CDR2 YSYEKL. Written as DNA, the CDR3 is TGCGCCAGCAGCCAAGATTGGGGCGACGAAGCTTTCTTT. The encoded protein is CASSQDWGDEAFF.

There are many counts of this clonotype. The V call is TRBV28, the J call TRBJ2-5, with a weak D call TRBD1 (6 bases). The CDR3 covers 14 residues. The V end was cut by 5 bases, the J end by 5 bases, with 15 bases between. Germline lookup yields CDR1 MDHEN and CDR2 SYDVKM. CDR3 bases: TGTGCCAGCAGTCTCTCGACAGGTCTTGAGACCCAGTACTTC. This encodes CASSLSTGLETQYF. Looking up the rest from reference TRBV28 and TRBJ2-5 gives the full variable domain: DVKVTQSSRYLVKRTGEKVFLECVQDMDHENMFWYRQDPGLGLRLIYFSYDVKMKEKGDIPEGYSVSREKKERFSLILESASTNQTSMYLCASSLSTGLETQYFGPGTRLLVL.

Regarding this clonotype: No conserved phenylalanine or tryptophan ends this CDR3, so it is likely a read error. The chain is built from TRBV18 and TRBJ1-1; D gene uncertain. The V end lost 2 bases, the J end lost 1 base, and 2 bases lay between the germline ends. Germline assignment: CDR1 KGHSH and CDR2 LQKENI. This CDR3 has 12 residues. Here the CDR3 reads CASSPGNTEAFL. DNA of the CDR3: TGTGCCAGCTCACCAGGGAACACTGAAGCTTTCTTA.

There are a few counts of this clonotype. The chain joins TRBV10-2 to TRBJ2-7; unclear D gene. Germline V gene lookup returns CDR1 WSHSY and CDR2 SAAADI. This CDR3 spans 10 amino acids. V was shortened by 7 bases and J by 4 bases, with 5 bases between the two germline ends. This CDR3 is CASMGYEQYF. CDR3 coding DNA: TGCGCCAGCATGGGGTACGAGCAGTACTTC.

The V call is TRBV2, the J call TRBJ2-4; TRBD1 is a possible D gene (6 bases). This CDR3 is 11 amino acids long. Germline loops: CDR1 SNHLY, CDR2 FYNNEI. V was shortened by 10 bases and J by 8 bases, with 12 bases between the two germline ends. CDR3 sequence: CANSKGDIQYF. The CDR3 DNA reads as TGTGCCAATTCGAAGGGGGACATTCAGTACTTC. The entire variable domain, with the rest obtained from reference TRBV2 and TRBJ2-4, is as follows: EPEVTQTPSHQVTQMGQEVILRCVPISNHLYFYWYRQILGQKVEFLVSFYNNEISEKSEIFDDQFSVERPDGSNFTLKIRSTKLEDSAMYFCANSKGDIQYFGAGTRLSVL.

This clonotype has just a few counts. The chain has TRBV12-3 or TRBV12-4 and TRBJ2-1; TRBD2 aligns across 13 bases. V dropped 4 bases and J dropped 2; count of bases not matched to a gene: 2. This CDR3 spans 16 amino acids. CDR3 residues: CASSSGTSGTYNEQFF. CDR3 DNA: TGTGCCAGCAGTTCAGGGACTAGCGGGACCTACAATGAGCAGTTCTTC.

This clonotype was recorded at least ten times. The J gene is TRBJ2-7, the V gene TRBV29-1, with D unresolved. The germline CDR1 and CDR2 sequences are SQVTM and ANQGSEA. This CDR3 region has 13 residues. Trimming removed 6 bases from V and 2 bases from J, with 14 bases in between. CDR3 DNA sequence: TGCAGCGTCGTGAGACTGGAAGCCTACGAGCAGTACTTC. This sequence encodes CSVVRLEAYEQYF.

The rearrangement joins TRBV25-1 to TRBJ2-6, with D perhaps TRBD1 (5 bases). V was pared by 1 base and J by 0 bases, with 7 bases between. CDR3 size: 16 residues. The V gene's germline CDR1 is MGHDK and CDR2 SYGVNS. The CDR3 coding sequence is TGTGCCAGCAGTGAATGGGGCGGCTCTGGGGCCAACGTCCTGACTTTC. This translates into CASSEWGGSGANVLTF.

This clonotype was detected many times. The CDR3 loop is CASSQDKGQNYGYTF. Written as DNA, the CDR3 is TGCGCCAGCAGCCAAGATAAGGGGCAGAACTATGGCTACACCTTC. The V and J genes are TRBV4-3 and TRBJ1-2; possibly TRBD1 for D (5 bases). The CDR3 is 15 residues long. Germline V gives CDR1 LGHNA, CDR2 YSLEER. V was trimmed by 0 bases and J by 2 bases, leaving 10 bases between them.

Regarding this clonotype: A read error is possible here, since a much larger clone lies one base away. This chain links TRBV27 with TRBJ1-5, with no clear D. Deletions cut 5 bases from V and 2 bases from J, with 13 bases between. There are 15 residues in the CDR3. Germline V lookup: CDR1 MNHEY, CDR2 SMNVEV (reference sequence). As DNA, the CDR3 is TGTGCCAGCAGTCCCCGCCAGTGCGGCAATCAGCCCCAGCATTTT. Its protein is CASSPRQCGNQPQHF.

V is TRBV30 and J is TRBJ1-1; no reliable D call. Germline V lookup: CDR1 GTSNPN, CDR2 SVGIG (reference sequence). CDR3 length: 15 amino acids. Between the trimmed V and J ends, which lost 2 bases and 3 bases, there was a span of 16 bases. The CDR3 DNA reads as TGTGCCTGGAGTCCCCCCTACAAGTTCGACACTGAAGCTTTCTTT. This sequence encodes CAWSPPYKFDTEAFF.

This clonotype has a handful of counts. The chain uses TRBV5-1 and TRBJ2-7; 7 bases agree with TRBD1. J gave up 3 bases and V 3 bases, and 6 bases lay outside the gene matches. The V gene's germline CDR1 is SGHRS and CDR2 YFSETQ. The CDR3 is 14 amino acids. The CDR3 is CASSWDSSNYEQYF. The CDR3 nucleotides are TGCGCCAGCAGCTGGGACAGTAGTAACTACGAGCAGTACTTC. Full variable domain (rest looked up from reference TRBV5-1 and TRBJ2-7): KAGVTQTPRYLIKTRGQQVTLSCSPISGHRSVSWYQQTPGQGLQFLFEYFSETQRNKGNFPGRFSGRQFSNSRSEMNVSTLELGDSALYLCASSWDSSNYEQYFGPGTRLTVT.

This clonotype has only a few counts. V gene TRBV30 combines with J gene TRBJ2-7; either TRBD1 or TRBD2 may supply D (5 bases each). Germline V CDR1 and CDR2: GTSNPN, SVGIG (reference sequence). The CDR3 has 13 amino acids. The V end lost 5 bases, the J end lost 0 bases, and 11 bases lay between the germline ends. CDR3 loop: CAWEGPDSYEQYF. The CDR3 nucleotides are TGTGCCTGGGAGGGACCCGACTCCTACGAGCAGTACTTC. The full variable domain, its missing parts supplied by reference TRBV30 and TRBJ2-7, is SQTIHQWPATLVQPVGSPLSLECTVEGTSNPNLYWYRQAAGRGLQLLFYSVGIGQISSEVPQNLSASRPQDRQFILSSKKLLLSDSGFYLCAWEGPDSYEQYFGPGTRLTVT.

This clonotype was seen repeatedly, ten times or more. The CDR3 sequence: CASKGFGDTQYF. As DNA, the CDR3 is TGTGCCAGCAAGGGGTTTGGAGATACGCAGTATTTT. The chain recombines TRBV2 with TRBJ2-3; weak D call: TRBD1 (5 bases). Germline V gene sequence: CDR1 SNHLY, CDR2 FYNNEI. The CDR3 extends over 12 amino acids. V was cut by 7 bases and J by 5 bases, with 10 bases left in between.

This clonotype was detected many times. This chain uses TRBV12-3 or TRBV12-4 with TRBJ1-5, with D maybe TRBD1 (5 bases). The CDR3 runs to 15 residues. The V gene lost 5 bases and the J gene lost 3 bases, with 14 bases spanning the gap. CDR3 in amino acids: CASSHGPGVNQPQHF. Written as DNA, the CDR3 is TGTGCCAGCAGTCACGGGCCGGGGGTCAATCAGCCCCAGCATTTT.

This chain links TRBV7-2 with TRBJ2-1; the match to TRBD1 covers 9 bases. The CDR3 runs to 18 residues. The trim removed 4 bases at V and 15 bases at J, leaving 25 bases unmatched. CDR1 is SGHTA, CDR2 FQGNSA, per germline. The CDR3 spells CASSSHISGTGFMNAPFF. DNA for the CDR3: TGTGCCAGCAGCTCCCATATATCCGGGACAGGGTTTATGAATGCGCCGTTCTTC.

In its sample, this clonotype was seen a few times. The chain has TRBV9 and TRBJ2-3; 7 bases are a match to TRBD2. J was trimmed by 3 bases and V by 0 bases; bases with no gene match: 7. Germline V CDR1 and CDR2: SGDLS, YYNGEE. The CDR3 totals 16 residues. Here the CDR3 DNA reads TGTGCCAGCAGCGTAGACGTCGCGGGAGCGACAGATACGCAGTATTTT. This translates into CASSVDVAGATDTQYF.

This clonotype was seen a handful of times. The V and J genes are TRBV4-2 and TRBJ1-1, with a tentative D call TRBD1 (5 bases). CDR1 and CDR2 (germline): LGHNA, YNFKEQ. This CDR3 is 17 amino acids long. The V end was cut by 0 bases, the J end by 0 bases, with 14 bases between. As DNA, the CDR3 is TGTGCCAGCAGCCAAGAAGGACTTGGAGGGGTGAACACTGAAGCTTTCTTT. This sequence encodes CASSQEGLGGVNTEAFF.

This chain joins TRBV27 and TRBJ2-7; 11 bases are shared with TRBD1. The CDR3 has 14 residues. In germline, CDR1 is MNHEY, CDR2 SMNVEV (reference sequence). V lost 3 bases, J lost 9 bases, and 7 bases stayed unmatched. The CDR3 coding sequence is TGTGCCAGCAGTTTCGGGACAGGGGGTAACGCGCAGTACTTC. Its translation: CASSFGTGGNAQYF.

This clonotype has a count of ten or more. This rearrangement joins TRBV29-1 to TRBJ2-7; D is possibly TRBD2 (6 bases). This CDR3 region has 14 residues. The germline V and J ends were trimmed by 1 base and 5 bases, with 15 bases remaining between them. Germline lookup yields CDR1 SQVTM and CDR2 ANQGSEA. This chain's CDR3 is CSVEVGMGTDEQYF. The CDR3 DNA sequence: TGCAGCGTTGAAGTTGGAATGGGGACTGACGAGCAGTACTTC.

This clonotype appeared many times. This chain links TRBV7-9 with TRBJ2-7, with 8 bases fitting TRBD2. Per the germline V gene, CDR1 is SEHNR and CDR2 is FQNEAQ (reference sequence). CDR3 size: 14 residues. The V segment lost 5 bases and the J segment 5 bases; nucleotides outside the gene matches: 8. CDR3 in amino acids: CASSRAGVVHEQYF. CDR3 coding DNA: TGTGCCAGCAGCCGAGCGGGGGTGGTCCACGAGCAGTACTTC.

This clonotype came up many times. In DNA form, the CDR3 reads TGTGCCAGCAGTGAGGTCAGCAACCCCAGAGCCGGGGAGCTGTTTTTT. This encodes CASSEVSNPRAGELFF. The rearrangement links TRBV2 to TRBJ2-2, with D unresolved. The CDR3 spans 16 residues. V was trimmed by 3 bases and J by 6 bases, leaving 17 bases between them. Germline V gene data show CDR1 as SNHLY and CDR2 as FYNNEI.

The sample holds many counts of this clonotype. The chain is built from TRBV9 and TRBJ2-3, with 9 bases aligning to TRBD2. The CDR3 is 16 amino acids. Germline V gives CDR1 SGDLS, CDR2 YYNGEE. Trimming removed 5 bases from V and 4 bases from J; junction bases left unmatched: 11. CDR3: CASSKPGSGSSDTQYF. Written as DNA, the CDR3 is TGTGCCAGCAGTAAGCCGGGTAGCGGGAGTTCAGATACGCAGTATTTT.

The CDR3 region is CAWSGGGSEQFF. CDR3 coding DNA: TGTGCCTGGAGTGGTGGGGGGAGTGAGCAGTTCTTC. The rearrangement uses TRBV30 and TRBJ2-1, with TRBD2 as a possible D gene (6 bases). Germline V gene sequence: CDR1 GTSNPN, CDR2 SVGIG (reference sequence). The ends were cut back, 1 base at V and 9 bases at J, with 10 bases in the middle. This CDR3 spans 12 amino acids.

As for this clonotype: An end of the junction does not agree with germline; a read error may underlie this. The chain employs TRBV5-3 and TRBJ2-5; D is perhaps TRBD2 (7 bases). TRBV5-3 belongs to the ORF category, with a function that is uncertain. This CDR3 spans 15 amino acids. The CDR3 is CASSLSGTSKETRYF. In DNA, the CDR3 is TGTGCCAGCAGCTTAAGCGGGACATCCAAAGAGACCCGGTACTTC.